This T cell receptor beta chain was documented in a study of Ad26.COV2.S vaccination and SARS-CoV-2 variants. Background on the study: Ad26.COV2.S arm of COV1001 included the donor. Dosing was one shot or two shots 56 days apart.

The sample's treatment: 15 to 20 received Ad26.COV2.S at low or high dose, single or two shots; about 5 received placebo; per-sample allocation not given. Sampling was performed 63 days after the first vaccine or placebo injection. This vaccine is an Ad26 vector that expresses the Wuhan-strain SARS-CoV-2 spike. This clone was recorded only once. Per the germline V gene, CDR1 is SGHTA and CDR2 is FQGTGA. The CDR3 length is 15 residues. Trimming at V came to 2 bases and at J to 2 bases, leaving 3 bases not matched to a gene. Repertoires were generated with immunoSEQ multiplex PCR, while TCRdb's copy carries only in-frame clones and drops some. This table holds about 260,000 clones, around 90% found once.

The sample consisted of peripheral blood, taken in a trial of Ad26.COV2.S vaccine versus placebo. The receptor was derived from a person aged 18 to 59 who received the Ad26.COV2.S COVID-19 vaccine or a placebo. The rearrangement joins TRBV7-3 to TRBJ2-1, with 7 nucleotides matching TRBD2. This CDR3 is CASSLARGAYNEQFF. As DNA, the CDR3 is TGTGCCAGCAGCTTAGCACGGGGGGCCTACAATGAGCAGTTCTTC.